This TCR beta chain was sequenced during a study of human T cells and chemical hapten exposure. TCRdb used MiXCR to reprocess the RACE reads, holding one entry per CDR3 protein. Among approximately 80,000 distinct CDR3 sequences listed, less than 11% were seen once. Specified time point: patch test 2, 6 weeks after DPC sensitization. Documented treatment: therapeutic diphenylcyclopropenone sensitization with weekly scalp DPC. V was shortened by 4 bases and J by 0 bases, with 12 bases between the two germline ends. The CDR3 totals 16 residues. CDR1 is MNHNY, CDR2 SVGAGI, per germline (reference sequence).

This clonotype was obtained from a woman aged 45-65 years with alopecia areata. Some clones in this sample may be carry-over from other donors' samples. Source: whole blood, taken in connection with sensitization to the hapten diphenylcyclopropenone (DPC). The rearrangement uses TRBV6-6 and TRBJ2-2; no reliable D call. The CDR3 DNA reads TGTGCCAGCAGTTTAGTCTCGTTATCGAACACCGGGGAGCTGTTTTTT. Protein sequence: CASSLVSLSNTGELFF.